The 32 T cell receptor beta chains below all came from one sample that was sequenced in a study of Tregs in tolerant kidney transplant recipients. TCRdb's copy holds only in-frame clones and misses some; the assay was immunoSEQ multiplex PCR. The profile shows 50,000 to 75,000 clones, 75% to 90% of them singletons. Material: Tregs from blood, obtained before the transplant. The receptors originated from a human donor who received a combined kidney and bone marrow transplant.

The J gene is TRBJ1-1, the V gene TRBV7-9, with D unresolved. V gave up 0 bases and J gave up 0 bases, with 14 bases separating them. This CDR3 is 17 amino acids long. Germline V CDR1 and CDR2: SEHNR, FQNEAQ (reference sequence). CDR3: CASSLARRTLMNTEAFF. DNA for the CDR3: TGTGCCAGCAGCTTAGCCCGACGGACTCTTATGAACACTGAAGCTTTCTTT.

J is TRBJ1-4 and V is TRBV9; D possibly corresponds to TRBD1 (5 bases). Germline V gene data show CDR1 as SGDLS and CDR2 as YYNGEE. Deletions cut 7 bases from V and 0 bases from J, with 19 bases between. The CDR3 has 17 amino acids. DNA of the CDR3: TGTGCCAGCGGGGAGGACGTAGGGACCCCAACTAATGAAAAACTGTTTTTT. It codes for CASGEDVGTPTNEKLFF.

V is TRBV5-1 and J is TRBJ2-7, with 9 bases matching TRBD1. Germline V gene sequence: CDR1 SGHRS, CDR2 YFSETQ. V trimming: 7 bases; J trimming: 2 bases; junction bases outside the gene matches: 4. The CDR3 totals 13 residues. The CDR3 DNA follows: TGCGCCAGCGGGAGACAGGGGGCCTACGAGCAGTACTTC. Translating it yields CASGRQGAYEQYF. Filled out from reference TRBV5-1 and TRBJ2-7, the complete variable domain reads KAGVTQTPRYLIKTRGQQVTLSCSPISGHRSVSWYQQTPGQGLQFLFEYFSETQRNKGNFPGRFSGRQFSNSRSEMNVSTLELGDSALYLCASGRQGAYEQYFGPGTRLTVT.

The chain has TRBV6-1 and TRBJ2-7; 10 nucleotides match TRBD2. There are 13 residues in the CDR3. Germline-derived CDR1 and CDR2 are MNHNS and SASEGT. Unmatched junction bases numbered 5, after V lost 5 bases and J lost 7 bases. Here the CDR3 reads CASSLAGVSEQYF. CDR3 sequence (DNA): TGTGCCAGCAGTCTAGCGGGGGTGAGTGAGCAGTACTTC.

V and J are TRBV5-1 and TRBJ1-2; D gene uncertain. Per the germline V gene, CDR1 is SGHRS and CDR2 is YFSETQ. CDR3 length equals 14 residues. V dropped 0 bases and J dropped 4 bases, with 10 bases sitting between them. CDR3 coding DNA: TGCGCCAGCAGCTTGGACGGCAGATTCTATGGCTACACCTTC. Translated: CASSLDGRFYGYTF.

The chain recombines TRBV27 with TRBJ1-1; 9 bases map to TRBD1. The CDR3 runs 16 residues. V lost 0 bases, J lost 0 bases, and 2 bases stayed unmatched. Germline V CDR1 and CDR2: MNHEY, SMNVEV (reference sequence). The CDR3 sequence: CASSLSGTGLNTEAFF. The CDR3 nucleotides are TGTGCCAGCAGTTTATCCGGGACAGGGTTGAACACTGAAGCTTTCTTT.

This chain links TRBV5-1 with TRBJ2-3; no reliable D call. Germline loops: CDR1 SGHRS, CDR2 YFSETQ. CDR3 length equals 16 residues. V was pared by 0 bases and J by 4 bases, with 15 bases between. The CDR3 loop is CASSLASNIISDTQYF. CDR3 coding DNA: TGCGCCAGCAGCTTGGCCTCCAATATTATTTCAGATACGCAGTATTTT. The full variable domain, rest sourced from reference TRBV5-1 and TRBJ2-3, is KAGVTQTPRYLIKTRGQQVTLSCSPISGHRSVSWYQQTPGQGLQFLFEYFSETQRNKGNFPGRFSGRQFSNSRSEMNVSTLELGDSALYLCASSLASNIISDTQYFGPGTRLTVL.

This sequence joins TRBV6-5 and TRBJ2-1, with D maybe TRBD2 (6 bases). From germline, CDR1 is MNHEY and CDR2 SVGAGI. The CDR3 runs 15 residues. Trimming left V 0 bases short and J 13 bases short, with 19 bases between. The DNA for the CDR3 is TGTGCCAGCAGTTACTCTCCCCCGCGGGGCGAGGTCCAGTTCTTC. Its protein product is CASSYSPPRGEVQFF.

In this sample, this clone turned up once. The chain couples TRBV5-1 to TRBJ2-2, with D possibly being TRBD1 (6 bases). The CDR3 extends over 15 amino acids. Germline V CDR1 and CDR2: SGHRS, YFSETQ. The V gene lost 5 bases and the J gene lost 3 bases, with 14 bases spanning the gap. This CDR3 is CASRLNRVDTGELFF. The CDR3 DNA is TGCGCCAGCAGATTGAACAGGGTCGACACCGGGGAGCTGTTTTTT.

The genes are TRBV19 and TRBJ1-2, with unresolved D. The CDR3 contains 13 residues. Trimming took off 1 base at V and 4 bases at J, with 7 bases between the two ends. Germline V gives CDR1 LNHDA, CDR2 SQIVND (reference sequence). CDR3 sequence reads: CASSIAEAYGYTF. CDR3 DNA: TGTGCCAGTAGTATAGCAGAGGCCTATGGCTACACCTTC.

V gene TRBV5-1 combines with J gene TRBJ1-1, with a weak D call TRBD1 (6 bases). The germline gives CDR1 SGHRS, CDR2 YFSETQ. V shed 4 bases and J shed 4 bases, with 17 bases lying between them. This CDR3 has 15 amino acids. The CDR3, as DNA: TGCGCCAGCAGCGCACAACAGGGCGCGAGCACTGAAGCTTTCTTT. Protein sequence: CASSAQQGASTEAFF. Based on the CDR3 plus reference TRBV5-1 and TRBJ1-1, the full variable domain is KAGVTQTPRYLIKTRGQQVTLSCSPISGHRSVSWYQQTPGQGLQFLFEYFSETQRNKGNFPGRFSGRQFSNSRSEMNVSTLELGDSALYLCASSAQQGASTEAFFGQGTRLTVV.

This clone was detected only a few times. The rearrangement joins TRBV2 to TRBJ2-2, with D perhaps matching TRBD1 (5 bases). Germline CDR1 SNHLY, CDR2 FYNNEI. This CDR3 has 15 residues. The V end lost 4 bases, the J end lost 1 base, and 10 bases lay between the germline ends. CDR3 nucleotides: TGTGCCAGCAGTGGAGCAGGGCGGAACACCGGGGAGCTGTTTTTT. Its translation is CASSGAGRNTGELFF.

The V call is TRBV19, the J call TRBJ1-1; D unclear. Germline assignment: CDR1 LNHDA and CDR2 SQIVND (reference sequence). This CDR3 has 17 amino acids. V was cut by 7 bases and J by 4 bases, with 25 bases left in between. The DNA for the CDR3 is TGTGCCAGTACCGGACGTAAGGGCGGAGGGATTACCACTGAAGCTTTCTTT. Translated: CASTGRKGGGITTEAFF.

V gene TRBV11-2 combines with J gene TRBJ2-1; TRBD2 matches at 7 bases. The V segment lost 7 bases and the J segment 4 bases; nucleotides outside the gene matches: 10. The CDR3 spans 15 residues. The germline CDR1 and CDR2 sequences are SGHAT and FQNNGV. CDR3 coding DNA: TGTGCCAGCACCCGTGGGCGGGGACTATACAATGAGCAGTTCTTC. Translated: CASTRGRGLYNEQFF.

The gene calls are TRBV2 and TRBJ2-4; TRBD1 matches 9 bases. The CDR3 is 14 amino acids. Germline trimming cut 7 bases from V and 4 bases from J; bases unmatched to any gene: 5. Germline V gives CDR1 SNHLY, CDR2 FYNNEI. The CDR3 nucleotides are TGTGCCAGCAAGGGGACAGGGCTAAAAAACATTCAGTACTTC. This encodes CASKGTGLKNIQYF. Combining the CDR3 with reference TRBV2 and TRBJ2-4 gives the whole variable domain EPEVTQTPSHQVTQMGQEVILRCVPISNHLYFYWYRQILGQKVEFLVSFYNNEISEKSEIFDDQFSVERPDGSNFTLKIRSTKLEDSAMYFCASKGTGLKNIQYFGAGTRLSVL.

The genes are TRBV18 and TRBJ1-2; D is unresolved. This CDR3 region has 13 residues. V lost 2 bases and J lost 0, with 4 bases in between. The V gene's germline CDR1 is KGHSH and CDR2 LQKENI. The CDR3 DNA sequence: TGTGCCAGCTCACCAGGGCCTAACTATGGCTACACCTTC. Protein: CASSPGPNYGYTF.

The chain has TRBV11-2 and TRBJ2-5, with TRBD2 matching 9 bases. V lost 2 bases and J lost 4; bases outside the gene matches: 5. CDR3 length: 15 amino acids. The germline CDR1 and CDR2 sequences are SGHAT and FQNNGV. The CDR3 DNA reads TGTGCCAGCAGCTTATTAGCGGGGGTCCCAGAGACCCAGTACTTC. As protein: CASSLLAGVPETQYF.

This rearrangement joins TRBV6-5 to TRBJ1-1, with D uncertain. The germline V gene has CDR1 MNHEY and CDR2 SVGAGI. The CDR3 contains 14 residues. Trimming pared 10 bases from V and 5 bases from J, leaving 20 bases between. Here the CDR3 DNA reads TGTGCCACCTCTCCCCTCGACATTGGGACTGAAGCTTTCTTT. It yields the protein CATSPLDIGTEAFF.

The CDR3 protein is CASRPGQTNTEAFF. The CDR3 DNA is TGTGCCAGCAGACCGGGACAGACGAACACTGAAGCTTTCTTT. The chain links TRBV6-5 to TRBJ1-1; 7 bases map to TRBD1. Trimming at V came to 6 bases and at J to 1 base, leaving 5 bases not matched to a gene. The germline CDR1 and CDR2 sequences are MNHEY and SVGAGI. The length of the CDR3 is 14 residues.

This chain's CDR3 is CASSLGQGRNNYGYTF. The CDR3 nucleotides are TGTGCCAGCAGCTTGGGACAGGGGAGAAATAACTATGGCTACACCTTC. J is TRBJ1-2 and V is TRBV5-4, with TRBD1 identical over 8 bases. CDR1 and CDR2 (germline): SGHNT, YYREEE (reference sequence). The CDR3 spans 16 residues. After removal of 0 bases from V and 1 base from J, the junction contained 5 bases not matched to a gene.

J is TRBJ2-7 and V is TRBV5-6, with a weak D call TRBD2 (6 bases). V was shortened by 4 bases and J by 2 bases, with 13 bases between the two germline ends. The CDR3 runs 14 residues. CDR1 and CDR2 from the germline V gene are SGHDT and YYEEEE. The CDR3 reads CASSAVGLAYEQYF. The DNA for the CDR3 is TGTGCCAGCAGCGCGGTGGGACTCGCCTACGAGCAGTACTTC.

The chain employs TRBV27 and TRBJ2-2; TRBD2 matches at 10 bases. The V segment lost 6 bases and the J segment 4 bases; nucleotides outside the gene matches: 8. In germline, CDR1 is MNHEY, CDR2 SMNVEV (reference sequence). CDR3 length: 16 amino acids. CDR3 residues: CASRRAGGSGTGELFF. The CDR3 DNA reads TGTGCCAGCAGGCGAGCGGGAGGGTCGGGCACCGGGGAGCTGTTTTTT.

This clone was seen only a few times. This likely stems from a read error, as it lies one base from a far larger clone. The V and J genes are TRBV6-5 and TRBJ1-5; 7 bases are shared with TRBD1. The CDR3 covers 15 residues. In germline, CDR1 is MNHEY, CDR2 SVGAGI. The J segment lost 6 bases and the V segment lost 4 bases, leaving 9 bases of the junction unmatched. CDR3 in amino acids: CASSSAGGLGQPQHF. The CDR3 DNA reads TGTGCCAGCAGTTCCGCAGGGGGATTGGGTCAGCCCCAGCATTTT.

The chain has TRBV10-2 and TRBJ2-7, with 8 bases lining up with TRBD1. Germline lookup yields CDR1 WSHSY and CDR2 SAAADI. This CDR3 comprises 11 residues. The V gene end was trimmed by 7 bases and the J gene end by 6 bases; junction bases not matched to a gene: 2. The CDR3 bases are TGCGCCAGCACTACAGGGGGCGAGCAGTACTTC. This codes for CASTTGGEQYF.

The CDR3 region is CASSGYDEKLFF. In DNA form, the CDR3 reads TGTGCCAGCAGCGGGTATGATGAAAAACTGTTTTTT. This chain connects TRBV27 to TRBJ1-4; D gene uncertain. CDR3 length equals 12 residues. V dropped 6 bases and J dropped 6 bases, with 8 bases sitting between them. The germline V gene encodes CDR1 MNHEY and CDR2 SMNVEV (reference sequence).

This clone was counted a single time. Since a much larger clone is just one base distant, this may be a read error. This sequence joins TRBV5-1 and TRBJ2-5; 8 nucleotides align to TRBD2. Losses at the gene ends were 4 bases for V and 2 bases for J; bases not matched to a gene: 1. The germline V gene has CDR1 SGHRS and CDR2 YFSETQ. This CDR3 contains 13 residues. The CDR3 DNA reads TGCGCCAGCAGCCCGGGGGGGCAAGAGACCCAGTACTTC. Amino acid sequence: CASSPGGQETQYF. The full variable domain, completed using reference TRBV5-1 and TRBJ2-5, is KAGVTQTPRYLIKTRGQQVTLSCSPISGHRSVSWYQQTPGQGLQFLFEYFSETQRNKGNFPGRFSGRQFSNSRSEMNVSTLELGDSALYLCASSPGGQETQYFGPGTRLLVL.

This chain links TRBV6-1 with TRBJ2-7; 7 nucleotides match TRBD1. Germline V gene sequence: CDR1 MNHNS, CDR2 SASEGT. With 8 bases clipped from V and 4 bases from J, the junction kept 11 bases outside the gene matches. CDR3 length: 14 residues. Here the CDR3 reads CASEKGTAPYEQYF. DNA of the CDR3: TGTGCCAGCGAGAAGGGGACAGCTCCTTACGAGCAGTACTTC.

This clone appeared a single time. The J gene is TRBJ1-2, the V gene TRBV18; the match to TRBD1 covers 10 bases. The CDR3 is 17 amino acids. V lost 3 bases, J lost 4 bases, and 11 bases stayed unmatched. CDR1 is KGHSH and CDR2 is LQKENI in the germline V gene. CDR3: CASSPLPPGQGSYGYTF. DNA for the CDR3: TGTGCCAGCTCACCTCTTCCTCCGGGACAGGGGTCCTATGGCTACACCTTC.

This rearrangement joins TRBV28 to TRBJ1-2, with D hard to call. This CDR3 region has 12 residues. V was cut by 7 bases and J by 2 bases, with 8 bases left in between. Germline V CDR1 and CDR2: MDHEN, SYDVKM. This CDR3 is CASTTTNYGYTF. In DNA form, the CDR3 reads TGTGCCAGCACAACCACCAACTATGGCTACACCTTC.

The rearrangement uses TRBV6-1 and TRBJ2-5; D tentatively fits TRBD1 or TRBD2 (5 bases each). The tail of the sequence fits TRBJ2-7 better, so the J call may be wrong. This CDR3 is built from 16 residues. Per germline, CDR1 MNHNS and CDR2 SASEGT. The CDR3 sequence is CASSGGTAVSSYEQYF. Written as DNA, the CDR3 is TGTGCCAGCAGTGGGGGGACCGCAGTTAGCTCCTACGAGCAGTACTTC.

The rearrangement links TRBV30 to TRBJ2-1; TRBD2 is a possible D gene (5 bases). This CDR3 is 12 amino acids long. Germline-derived CDR1 and CDR2 are GTSNPN and SVGIG (reference sequence). Trimming removed 5 bases from V and 15 bases from J, with 20 bases in between. The CDR3 sequence: CAWLSRTGSGFF. For the CDR3, the DNA is TGTGCCTGGCTAAGTCGGACCGGCAGCGGGTTCTTC.

V usage is TRBV6-5 and J usage is TRBJ1-1; D remains ambiguous. V dropped 2 bases and J dropped 3 bases, with 10 bases sitting between them. The CDR3 totals 14 residues. Germline V gene lookup returns CDR1 MNHEY and CDR2 SVGAGI. The CDR3 bases are TGTGCCAGCAGTTACCTGGCAGCCGACACTGAAGCTTTCTTT. It specifies CASSYLAADTEAFF.